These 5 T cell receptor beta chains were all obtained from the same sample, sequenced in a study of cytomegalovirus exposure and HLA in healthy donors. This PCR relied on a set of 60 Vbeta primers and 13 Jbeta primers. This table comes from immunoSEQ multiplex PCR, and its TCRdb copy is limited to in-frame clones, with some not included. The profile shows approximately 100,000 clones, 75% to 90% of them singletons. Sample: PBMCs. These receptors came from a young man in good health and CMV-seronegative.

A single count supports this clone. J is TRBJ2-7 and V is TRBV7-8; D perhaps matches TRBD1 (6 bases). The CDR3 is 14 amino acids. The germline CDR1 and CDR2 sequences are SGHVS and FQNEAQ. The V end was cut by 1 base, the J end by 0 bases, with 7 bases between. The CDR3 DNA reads TGTGCCAGCAGCTTAGTGGACAGCTCCTACGAGCAGTACTTC. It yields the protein CASSLVDSSYEQYF. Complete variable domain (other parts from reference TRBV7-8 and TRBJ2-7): GAGVSQSPRYKVAKRGQDVALRCDPISGHVSLFWYQQALGQGPEFLTYFQNEAQLDKSGLPSDRFFAERPEGSVSTLKIQRTQQEDSAVYLCASSLVDSSYEQYFGPGTRLTVT.

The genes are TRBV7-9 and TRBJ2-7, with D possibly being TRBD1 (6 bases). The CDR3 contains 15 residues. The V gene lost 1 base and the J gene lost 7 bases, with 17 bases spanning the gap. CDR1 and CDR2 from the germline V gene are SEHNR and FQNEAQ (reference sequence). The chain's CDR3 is CASSLVTGGVGEQYF. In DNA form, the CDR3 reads TGTGCCAGCAGCTTAGTGACAGGAGGTGTAGGTGAGCAGTACTTC. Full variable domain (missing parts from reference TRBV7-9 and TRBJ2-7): DTGVSQNPRHKITKRGQNVTFRCDPISEHNRLYWYRQTLGQGPEFLTYFQNEAQLEKSRLLSDRFSAERPKGSFSTLEIQRTEQGDSAMYLCASSLVTGGVGEQYFGPGTRLTVT.

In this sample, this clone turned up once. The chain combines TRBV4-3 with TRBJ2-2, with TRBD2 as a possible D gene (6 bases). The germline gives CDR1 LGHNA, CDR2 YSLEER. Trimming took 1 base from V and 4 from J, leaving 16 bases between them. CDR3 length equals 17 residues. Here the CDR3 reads CASSQVLVGLPTGELFF. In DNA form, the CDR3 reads TGCGCCAGCAGCCAAGTACTTGTGGGACTCCCCACCGGGGAGCTGTTTTTT.

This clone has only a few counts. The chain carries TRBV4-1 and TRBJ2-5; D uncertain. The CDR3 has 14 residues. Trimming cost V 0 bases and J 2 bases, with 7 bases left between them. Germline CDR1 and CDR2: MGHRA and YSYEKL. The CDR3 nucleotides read TGCGCCAGCAGCCAAGAAAACAGACAAGAGACCCAGTACTTC. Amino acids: CASSQENRQETQYF.

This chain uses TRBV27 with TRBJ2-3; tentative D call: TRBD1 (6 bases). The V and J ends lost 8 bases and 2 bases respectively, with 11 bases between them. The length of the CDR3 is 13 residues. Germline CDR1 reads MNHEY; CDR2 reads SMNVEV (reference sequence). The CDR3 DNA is TGTGCCAGCTTAGGACAGAACACAGATACGCAGTATTTT. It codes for CASLGQNTDTQYF.